A selection of T cell receptor beta chains follows, all from one sample in a study of cytomegalovirus exposure and HLA in healthy donors. TCRdb's table, derived via immunoSEQ multiplex PCR, lists solely in-frame clones and lacks some. This repertoire comprises under 75,000 clones; its ten largest clones make up 2.4%. The sample comprised PBMCs. Receptors were obtained from a female donor in good health and CMV-seropositive. The CDR3 runs from the conserved cysteine through the conserved F or W. The D gene is left open where the match is weak.

V gene: TRBV28
J gene: TRBJ2-7
D gene: -
CDR3 length: 11
CDR3 DNA: TGTGCCAGCAGTCGCTACTACGAGCAGTACTTC
CDR3 protein: CASSRYYEQYF

V gene: TRBV6-1
J gene: TRBJ1-1
D gene: TRBD1
CDR3 length: 12
CDR3 DNA: TGTGCCAGCAAGGGGGCCAACACTGAAGCTTTCTTT
CDR3 protein: CASKGANTEAFF

V gene: TRBV28
J gene: TRBJ2-1
D gene: TRBD1
CDR3 length: 17
CDR3 DNA: TGTGCCAGCAGTTTAGCGGACGGGACAGGGGTCTGGAATGAGCAGTTCTTC
CDR3 protein: CASSLADGTGVWNEQFF

V gene: TRBV7-8
J gene: TRBJ1-5
D gene: TRBD1
CDR3 length: 14
CDR3 DNA: TGTGCCAGCAGCCCCAGGGACAGGGGACAGCCCCAGCATTTT
CDR3 protein: CASSPRDRGQPQHF

V gene: TRBV11-2
J gene: TRBJ2-7
D gene: -
CDR3 length: 16
CDR3 DNA: TGTGCCAGCAGCGAATCGGACACCAGAACGTCCTACGAGCAGTACTTC
CDR3 protein: CASSESDTRTSYEQYF

V gene: TRBV4-2
J gene: TRBJ2-1
D gene: -
CDR3 length: 15
CDR3 DNA: TGTGCCAGCAGCCAGACAGGATTAGACTACAATGAGCAGTTCTTC
CDR3 protein: CASSQTGLDYNEQFF

V gene: TRBV5-1
J gene: TRBJ2-7
D gene: TRBD1
CDR3 length: 14
CDR3 DNA: TGCGCCAGCAGCACGATGACAGGGGTGGTCGAGCAGTACTTC
CDR3 protein: CASSTMTGVVEQYF

V gene: TRBV2
J gene: TRBJ2-7
D gene: -
CDR3 length: 10
CDR3 DNA: TGTGCCAGCAGTGCGGTAGAGCAGTACTTC
CDR3 protein: CASSAVEQYF

V gene: TRBV2
J gene: TRBJ1-6
D gene: -
CDR3 length: 16
CDR3 DNA: TGTGCCAGCAGTGAAAGGGGGGGAGCCAATAATTCACCCCTCCACTTT
CDR3 protein: CASSERGGANNSPLHF

V gene: TRBV4-2
J gene: TRBJ1-6
D gene: TRBD1
CDR3 length: 17
CDR3 DNA: TGTGCCAGCAGCCACCGCGGACAGGGGTACAGTAATTCACCCCTCCACTTT
CDR3 protein: CASSHRGQGYSNSPLHF

V gene: TRBV9
J gene: TRBJ2-7
D gene: TRBD2
CDR3 length: 15
CDR3 DNA: TGTGCCAGCAGCGTATCACCAGCGGGGGAGGGCGAGCAGTACTTC
CDR3 protein: CASSVSPAGEGEQYF

V gene: TRBV5-6
J gene: TRBJ2-7
D gene: -
CDR3 length: 17
CDR3 DNA: TGTGCCAGCAGCCCCAGGATAGCGGAGAACTTCTCCTACGAGCAGTACTTC
CDR3 protein: CASSPRIAENFSYEQYF

V gene: TRBV9
J gene: TRBJ1-1
D gene: -
CDR3 length: 17
CDR3 DNA: TGTGCCAGCAGCGGAAACTCTAGGAGGGGAGGGAACACTGAAGCTTTCTTT
CDR3 protein: CASSGNSRRGGNTEAFF

V gene: TRBV7-2
J gene: TRBJ2-3
D gene: TRBD1
CDR3 length: 16
CDR3 DNA: TGTGCCAGCAGCTCAAGACAGGGGGTGGCTACAGATACGCAGTATTTT
CDR3 protein: CASSSRQGVATDTQYF

V gene: TRBV30
J gene: TRBJ1-1
D gene: -
CDR3 length: 12
CDR3 DNA: TGTGCCTGGAGTGTCGGATCCGTGGAGACTTTCTTT
CDR3 protein: CAWSVGSVETFF

V gene: TRBV7-2
J gene: TRBJ2-5
D gene: -
CDR3 length: 14
CDR3 DNA: TGTGCCAGCAGCCCCCGATACGGGGAAGAGACCCAGTACTTC
CDR3 protein: CASSPRYGEETQYF

V gene: TRBV14
J gene: TRBJ1-4
D gene: TRBD1
CDR3 length: 16
CDR3 DNA: TGTGCCAGCAGCAACACAGCAGGGGGTACTAATGAAAAACTGTTTTTT
CDR3 protein: CASSNTAGGTNEKLFF

V gene: TRBV4-2
J gene: TRBJ2-3
D gene: -
CDR3 length: 12
CDR3 DNA: TGTGCCAGCAGCCAAGCGGCAGATACGCAGTATTTT
CDR3 protein: CASSQAADTQYF

V gene: TRBV27
J gene: TRBJ1-5
D gene: TRBD1
CDR3 length: 16
CDR3 DNA: TGTGCCAGCAGTTTATCATGGACAGGAGCTAATCAGCCCCAGCATTTT
CDR3 protein: CASSLSWTGANQPQHF

V gene: TRBV15
J gene: TRBJ1-6
D gene: TRBD1
CDR3 length: 15
CDR3 DNA: TGTGCCACCAGCAGAGCGGGACAGATTAATTCACCCCTCCACTTT
CDR3 protein: CATSRAGQINSPLHF

V gene: TRBV6-5
J gene: TRBJ2-1
D gene: TRBD2
CDR3 length: 15
CDR3 DNA: TGTGCCAGCAGTCCCGGGACTAGCGGGAGCCGAGAGCAGTTCTTC
CDR3 protein: CASSPGTSGSREQFF

V gene: TRBV9
J gene: TRBJ1-6
D gene: -
CDR3 length: 15
CDR3 DNA: TGTGCCAGCAGCCCCCGCGGGGCGGATAATTCACCCCTCCACTTT
CDR3 protein: CASSPRGADNSPLHF

V gene: TRBV19
J gene: TRBJ1-4
D gene: TRBD1
CDR3 length: 15
CDR3 DNA: TGTGCCAGTAGTATAGTTCGGGGACAGAATGAAAAACTGTTTTTT
CDR3 protein: CASSIVRGQNEKLFF

V gene: TRBV2
J gene: TRBJ2-7
D gene: -
CDR3 length: 13
CDR3 DNA: TGTGCCAGCAGTGAATCTACCTCTTACGAGCAGTACTTC
CDR3 protein: CASSESTSYEQYF

V gene: TRBV28
J gene: TRBJ1-2
D gene: -
CDR3 length: 13
CDR3 DNA: TGTGCCAGCAGTTTATGGGGGGGAGATGGCTACACCTTC
CDR3 protein: CASSLWGGDGYTF

V gene: TRBV30
J gene: TRBJ2-7
D gene: TRBD2
CDR3 length: 12
CDR3 DNA: TGTGCCTGGGAAGCGGGATGGGACGAGCAGTACTTC
CDR3 protein: CAWEAGWDEQYF

V gene: TRBV27
J gene: TRBJ2-7
D gene: TRBD1
CDR3 length: 16
CDR3 DNA: TGTGCCAGCAGTTCTTCCCCCGGGACAGGTGGCTACGAGCAGTACTTC
CDR3 protein: CASSSSPGTGGYEQYF

V gene: TRBV7-8
J gene: TRBJ1-2
D gene: -
CDR3 length: 17
CDR3 DNA: TGTGCCAGCAGCTTCTCCCAGGGGCGCGGGCTTAACTATGGCTACACCTTC
CDR3 protein: CASSFSQGRGLNYGYTF

V gene: TRBV6-5
J gene: TRBJ1-6
D gene: -
CDR3 length: 15
CDR3 DNA: TGTGCCAGCAGTTACTCTGACCAGGGCGATTCACCCCTCCACTTT
CDR3 protein: CASSYSDQGDSPLHF

V gene: TRBV5-1
J gene: TRBJ1-5
D gene: -
CDR3 length: 13
CDR3 DNA: TGCGCCAGCAGCTTGAGCGGCAATCAGCCCCAGCATTTT
CDR3 protein: CASSLSGNQPQHF

V gene: TRBV4-1
J gene: TRBJ1-6
D gene: -
CDR3 length: 15
CDR3 DNA: TGCGCCAGCAGCCCCGAGCCCTCCTATAATTCACCCCTCCACTTT
CDR3 protein: CASSPEPSYNSPLHF

V gene: TRBV30
J gene: TRBJ2-3
D gene: -
CDR3 length: 14
CDR3 DNA: TGTGCCTGGAGTTTCAAACTAAACACAGATACGCAGTATTTT
CDR3 protein: CAWSFKLNTDTQYF

V gene: TRBV7-9
J gene: TRBJ2-7
D gene: TRBD2
CDR3 length: 15
CDR3 DNA: TGTGCCAGCAGCCACGGTAGCGGGAGGGATTACGAGCAGTACTTC
CDR3 protein: CASSHGSGRDYEQYF

V gene: TRBV18
J gene: TRBJ1-2
D gene: TRBD1
CDR3 length: 15
CDR3 DNA: TGTGCCAGCTCACTTTTAGGGGGCCGAGACTATGGCTACACCTTC
CDR3 protein: CASSLLGGRDYGYTF

V gene: TRBV18
J gene: TRBJ2-5
D gene: -
CDR3 length: 12
CDR3 DNA: TGTGCCAGCTCACTAACGGGGGAGACCCAGTACTTC
CDR3 protein: CASSLTGETQYF

V gene: TRBV4-2
J gene: TRBJ2-3
D gene: TRBD2
CDR3 length: 20
CDR3 DNA: TGTGCCAGCAATGGTCTACTCGGGACTAGCGGGGCCACTAGCACAGATACGCAGTATTTT
CDR3 protein: CASNGLLGTSGATSTDTQYF

V gene: TRBV7-9
J gene: TRBJ2-7
D gene: -
CDR3 length: 15
CDR3 DNA: TGTGCCAGCAGCCGCGCGCTGGGGAGCTCCTACGAGCAGTACTTC
CDR3 protein: CASSRALGSSYEQYF

V gene: TRBV29-1
J gene: TRBJ2-1
D gene: TRBD1
CDR3 length: 17
CDR3 DNA: TGCAGCGTTTCCCGATCCTTGACAGGGAAGAAGGGCGATGAGCAGTTCTTC
CDR3 protein: CSVSRSLTGKKGDEQFF

V gene: TRBV6-1
J gene: TRBJ2-3
D gene: TRBD2
CDR3 length: 14
CDR3 DNA: TGTGCCAGCAGTCTAGCGGGTAGCACAGATACGCAGTATTTT
CDR3 protein: CASSLAGSTDTQYF

V gene: TRBV18
J gene: TRBJ2-7
D gene: -
CDR3 length: 13
CDR3 DNA: TGTGCCAGCTCACCCGAAGGGGATTACGAGCAGTACTTC
CDR3 protein: CASSPEGDYEQYF

V gene: TRBV6-5
J gene: TRBJ2-2
D gene: TRBD1
CDR3 length: 14
CDR3 DNA: TGTGCCAGCAGTTACGAGGGGGCGAGCGGGGAGCTGTTTTTT
CDR3 protein: CASSYEGASGELFF

V gene: TRBV27
J gene: TRBJ2-7
D gene: -
CDR3 length: 13
CDR3 DNA: TGTGCCAGCAGTTATACAGGACCCTACGAGCAGTACTTC
CDR3 protein: CASSYTGPYEQYF

V gene: TRBV7-8
J gene: TRBJ1-2
D gene: TRBD1
CDR3 length: 17
CDR3 DNA: TGTGCCAGCAGCCCCGAATGGGACAGCCGTCCCTTATATGGCTACACCTTC
CDR3 protein: CASSPEWDSRPLYGYTF

V gene: TRBV27
J gene: TRBJ2-7
D gene: TRBD1
CDR3 length: 13
CDR3 DNA: TGTGCCAGCAGTTTAAGGACAGGGGGCGAGCAGTACTTC
CDR3 protein: CASSLRTGGEQYF

V gene: TRBV4-3
J gene: TRBJ2-7
D gene: TRBD1
CDR3 length: 16
CDR3 DNA: TGCGCCAGCAGCCAAGATCGGATGGGACAGGGCTACGAGCAGTACTTC
CDR3 protein: CASSQDRMGQGYEQYF

V gene: TRBV5-8
J gene: TRBJ2-7
D gene: TRBD2
CDR3 length: 15
CDR3 DNA: TGTGCCAGCAGCTTGGTGGGAGGGGAGGGCTACGAGCAGTACTTC
CDR3 protein: CASSLVGGEGYEQYF

V gene: TRBV7-2
J gene: TRBJ1-2
D gene: -
CDR3 length: 15
CDR3 DNA: TGTGCCAGCAGCTTAGGTTTGGAGGGTCCCTATGGCTACACCTTC
CDR3 protein: CASSLGLEGPYGYTF

V gene: TRBV6-1
J gene: TRBJ1-4
D gene: -
CDR3 length: 12
CDR3 DNA: TGTGCCAGCAGTGAAGGGAGGCTCAAACTGTTTTTT
CDR3 protein: CASSEGRLKLFF

V gene: TRBV19
J gene: TRBJ1-2
D gene: -
CDR3 length: 14
CDR3 DNA: TGTGCCAGTAGTATAAAGTCCAGGACTCCAGGCTACACCTTC
CDR3 protein: CASSIKSRTPGYTF

V gene: TRBV18
J gene: TRBJ2-4
D gene: TRBD1
CDR3 length: 15
CDR3 DNA: TGTGCCAGCTCACCTGGACAGGTGATGAAAAACATTCAGTACTTC
CDR3 protein: CASSPGQVMKNIQYF

V gene: TRBV5-1
J gene: TRBJ2-7
D gene: TRBD1
CDR3 length: 14
CDR3 DNA: TGCGCCAGCAGCTCAGGGGGCCCCTCCTACGAGCAGTACTTC
CDR3 protein: CASSSGGPSYEQYF

V gene: TRBV9
J gene: TRBJ1-1
D gene: -
CDR3 length: 13
CDR3 DNA: TGTGCCAGCAGCGTAGAGCAGAACACTGAAGCTTTCTTT
CDR3 protein: CASSVEQNTEAFF

V gene: TRBV9
J gene: TRBJ1-4
D gene: TRBD1
CDR3 length: 15
CDR3 DNA: TGTGCCAGCAGCGAGGGGGACAGGGGGCGTGAAAAACTGTTTTTT
CDR3 protein: CASSEGDRGREKLFF

V gene: TRBV4-2
J gene: TRBJ2-5
D gene: TRBD2
CDR3 length: 17
CDR3 DNA: TGTGCCAGCAGCCAAGAGAGGCTAGCGGGGGGACAAGAGACCCAGTACTTC
CDR3 protein: CASSQERLAGGQETQYF

V gene: TRBV7-7
J gene: TRBJ2-3
D gene: TRBD2
CDR3 length: 15
CDR3 DNA: TGTGCCAGCAGCCGGGGGACTAGCGGGGTAAATACGCAGTATTTT
CDR3 protein: CASSRGTSGVNTQYF

V gene: TRBV19
J gene: TRBJ2-3
D gene: TRBD2
CDR3 length: 18
CDR3 DNA: TGTGCCAGTAGTATAGGGCTAGCGGGAGGTTCTTGGGCAGATACGCAGTATTTT
CDR3 protein: CASSIGLAGGSWADTQYF

V gene: TRBV28
J gene: TRBJ1-2
D gene: -
CDR3 length: 13
CDR3 DNA: TGTGCCAGCAGCCAAGGGCACAGGGACGGCTACACCTTC
CDR3 protein: CASSQGHRDGYTF

V gene: TRBV7-2
J gene: TRBJ1-2
D gene: -
CDR3 length: 14
CDR3 DNA: TGTGCCAGCAGCCGAGATCCCTCAGGGTATGGCTACACCTTC
CDR3 protein: CASSRDPSGYGYTF